The sequence of this T cell receptor beta chain was determined in a study of blood T cell repertoires in COVID-19. Study background: There were acute and convalescent COVID-19 samples, and they came from the United States, Italy and Spain. Sample material is recorded as cDNA or gDNA derived from T cells, B-cell-depleted T cells, or PBMCs.

In the original analysis: Nucleated cell counts were estimated from reference gene primer amplification. The data were produced by immunoSEQ multiplex PCR, yet TCRdb's version contains in-frame clones alone and is incomplete. V, J and clone size are those of that table, while D and trimming were read from the DNA. The table records 180,000 or so clones, around four fifths of them present only once. The CDR3 is 13 amino acids. Germline CDR1 is LNHDA and CDR2 is SQIVND (reference sequence). V shed 7 bases and J shed 7 bases, with 14 bases lying between them. The gene calls are TRBV19 and TRBJ1-5, with unresolved D. The clonotype originates from a woman aged 70-85 years with COVID-19, enrolled during active disease. The sample was peripheral blood. CDR3 in amino acids: CASTPRSGQPQHF. As DNA, the CDR3 is TGTGCCAGTACCCCGAGGTCCGGACAGCCCCAGCATTTT.